This T cell receptor (beta chain) was captured in a study of shared clonotypes between healthy human individuals. The run depth of the assay was deep. Assay used: immunoSEQ multiplex PCR; TCRdb lists only in-frame clones, some missing. This sample carries around 2,000,000 clones, about 94% of them seen once, and the ten largest clones take roughly 1.2%. Per germline, CDR1 MGHRA and CDR2 YSYEKL. Trimming left V 4 bases short and J 9 bases short, with 13 bases between. The CDR3 runs 13 residues. Naive CD8 populations comprised CD45RO-negative cells positively selected for CCR7, excluding terminally differentiated effector memory CD45RA+ cells. Nashville, Tennessee was home to all donors, each a Caucasian adult.

J is TRBJ2-1 and V is TRBV4-1; weak D call: TRBD1 (6 bases). Sequenced: naive CD8+ T cells sorted from blood. The sequence came from a man younger than 30 in good health. The DNA of the CDR3 is TGCGCCAGCAGCCCTATACAGGGTCTTGAGCAGTTCTTC. Protein: CASSPIQGLEQFF.